A selection of T cell receptor beta chains follows, all from one sample in a study of blood T cells in healthy people across ages. TCRdb re-derived calls from the 5' RACE reads in MiXCR, one entry per CDR3 protein. The top ten hold 5% to 7% of the sample, which has about 1.4 million distinct CDR3 sequences, approximately 63% seen once. Sequencing was performed on blood. The source is a man between 18 and 35 years old in good health. The CDR3 runs from the conserved cysteine through the conserved F or W. A D gene is named only where the DNA matches it firmly. Not every row has a clone size; where given, it reads once, few, many or a size class.

TRBJ2-7 - - TRBV5-1 CASSLSLEEPYEQYF TGCGCCAGCAGCTTGAGTTTGGAGGAACCCTACGAGCAGTACTTC
TRBJ2-1 - - TRBV29-1 CSALLYNEQFF TGCAGCGCTCTTCTCTACAATGAGCAGTTCTTC
TRBJ2-3 - TRBD1 TRBV7-9 CASSPQPGQGAADTQYF TGTGCCAGCAGCCCCCAACCGGGACAGGGGGCCGCAGATACGCAGTATTTT
TRBJ2-1 - TRBD1 TRBV4-3 CASSQDSTGGPYNEQFF TGCGCCAGCAGCCAAGACTCTACAGGGGGCCCCTACAATGAGCAGTTCTTC
TRBJ2-7 - - TRBV29-1 CSVEDPSYPKGSYEQYF TGCAGCGTTGAAGACCCGAGCTACCCAAAGGGATCCTACGAGCAGTACTTC
TRBJ1-2 - TRBD1 TRBV20-1 CSARERGRRYGYTF TGCAGTGCTAGAGAGAGGGGGCGCAGATATGGCTACACCTTC
TRBJ2-7 - - TRBV15 CATALNKYEQYF TGTGCCACCGCCCTTAACAAGTACGAGCAGTACTTC
TRBJ2-1 - - TRBV29-1 CSALKAYNEQFF TGCAGCGCTCTAAAGGCCTACAATGAGCAGTTCTTC
TRBJ1-1 - - TRBV4-2 CASSQVQYGGYAEAFF TGTGCCAGCAGCCAAGTACAATATGGGGGATATGCTGAAGCTTTCTTT
TRBJ2-3 - TRBD2 TRBV6-2/TRBV6-3 CASSTTSLDTQYF TGTGCCAGCAGTACGACTAGCTTGGATACGCAGTATTTT
TRBJ2-3 - TRBD1 TRBV7-2 CASSWTGGEAQYF TGTGCCAGCAGCTGGACAGGGGGAGAGGCGCAGTATTTT
TRBJ1-3 few - TRBV9 CASSVGGGGNTIYF TGTGCCAGCAGCGTAGGAGGTGGTGGAAACACCATATATTTT
TRBJ2-7 - - TRBV27 CASSFGGASTYEQYF TGTGCCAGCAGTTTTGGGGGGGCAAGCACCTACGAGCAGTACTTC
TRBJ1-4 - - TRBV12-3/TRBV12-4 CASSSGSVGEKLFF TGTGCCAGCAGTTCAGGGAGTGTAGGTGAAAAACTGTTTTTT
TRBJ2-1 many - TRBV18 CASSLTGIGGALHEQFF TGTGCCAGCTCCCTTACAGGAATTGGGGGGGCCCTCCATGAGCAGTTCTTC
TRBJ2-5 - TRBD2 TRBV2 CASDGTRQETQYF TGTGCCAGCGACGGGACTAGACAAGAGACCCAGTACTTC
TRBJ2-7 few TRBD1 TRBV27 CASTDGDRLYEQYF TGTGCCAGCACAGACGGGGACAGGCTCTACGAGCAGTACTTC
TRBJ1-3 - - TRBV28 CASRHTGLSGNTIYF TGTGCCAGCAGACATACAGGGCTCTCTGGAAACACCATATATTTT
TRBJ1-1 few - TRBV6-6 CASGPQTGKMNTEAFF TGTGCCAGCGGCCCCCAGACAGGTAAAATGAACACTGAAGCTTTCTTT
TRBJ1-2 - - TRBV12-3/TRBV12-4 CASRVWSGGLYGYTF TGTGCCAGCAGGGTTTGGTCGGGGGGCCTCTATGGCTACACCTTC
TRBJ2-1 - - TRBV29-1 CSVEDPLVGGDSYNEQFF TGCAGCGTTGAAGATCCCCTTGTGGGAGGAGACTCCTACAATGAGCAGTTCTTC
TRBJ2-7 - - TRBV4-1 CASSQEEEAKLYEQYF TGCGCCAGCAGCCAAGAGGAGGAGGCGAAGTTATACGAGCAGTACTTC
TRBJ2-7 - - TRBV11-1 CASSLRQPLNPYEQYF TGTGCCAGCAGCTTACGGCAACCCCTCAACCCCTACGAGCAGTACTTC
TRBJ2-5 once - TRBV3-1 CASSHGGPLYGETQYF TGTGCCAGCAGCCATGGGGGGCCTTTATATGGAGAGACCCAGTACTTC
TRBJ2-1 - - TRBV7-9 CASSPRSGSSYNEQFF TGTGCCAGCAGCCCACGGTCGGGGAGCTCCTACAATGAGCAGTTCTTC
TRBJ2-5 - - TRBV6-2/TRBV6-3 CASRVFRSRETQYF TGTGCCAGCAGGGTTTTTAGGTCCCGGGAGACCCAGTACTTC
TRBJ2-5 - TRBD2 TRBV11-2 CASSLGRLAGRTVQETQYF TGTGCCAGCAGCTTAGGGCGACTAGCGGGGAGAACGGTGCAAGAGACCCAGTACTTC
TRBJ2-1 - - TRBV29-1 CSVVRSVQFF TGCAGCGTTGTAAGGAGTGTGCAGTTCTTC
TRBJ1-5 - - TRBV6-5 CASSLRQGWGQPQHF TGTGCCAGCAGCCTTCGTCAGGGCTGGGGTCAGCCCCAGCATTTT
TRBJ1-4 - - TRBV7-6 CASSLAGLINEKLFF TGTGCCAGCAGCTTAGCGGGGCTTATTAATGAAAAACTGTTTTTT
TRBJ1-2 - - TRBV25-1 CASSEAKGPNYGYTF TGTGCCAGCAGTGAAGCAAAGGGGCCTAACTATGGCTACACCTTC
TRBJ2-1 few TRBD2 TRBV15 CATSGGTSGDIDEQFF TGTGCCACCAGCGGCGGGACTAGCGGGGATATCGATGAGCAGTTCTTC
TRBJ2-3 - TRBD2 TRBV15 CATSPLATSTDTQYF TGTGCCACCAGCCCACTAGCGACTAGCACAGATACGCAGTATTTT
TRBJ1-4 - - TRBV7-9 CAAEGKNEKLFF TGTGCCGCAGAAGGCAAGAATGAAAAACTGTTTTTT
TRBJ2-1 - - TRBV11-1 CASSPLDLNEQFF TGTGCCAGCAGCCCCTTGGACCTCAATGAGCAGTTCTTC
TRBJ1-1 - - TRBV20-1 CLVGRGLGNTEAFF TGCTTGGTGGGGAGGGGATTAGGGAACACTGAAGCTTTCTTT
TRBJ1-2 - TRBD1 TRBV29-1 CSTMTGDYGYTF TGCAGCACTATGACAGGGGACTATGGCTACACCTTC
TRBJ1-3 - TRBD1 TRBV28 CASSQHPLTDRGNTIYF TGTGCCAGCAGTCAACATCCTCTAACGGACAGGGGAAACACCATATATTTT
TRBJ2-1 - - TRBV3-1 CASSQGRLVISDEQFF TGTGCCAGCAGCCAAGGGAGGCTAGTAATTTCGGATGAGCAGTTCTTC
TRBJ2-3 - TRBD2 TRBV20-1 CSAQEWTSLSTDTQYF TGCAGTGCTCAAGAATGGACTAGCCTAAGCACAGATACGCAGTATTTT
TRBJ1-6 - TRBD1 TRBV7-9 CASSLGGQGSTNSPLHF TGTGCCAGCAGCCTAGGAGGACAGGGTAGTACCAATTCACCCCTCCACTTT
TRBJ2-7 - - TRBV4-1 CASSQDRGPGPYEQYF TGCGCCAGCAGCCAAGATCGGGGTCCCGGACCCTACGAGCAGTACTTC